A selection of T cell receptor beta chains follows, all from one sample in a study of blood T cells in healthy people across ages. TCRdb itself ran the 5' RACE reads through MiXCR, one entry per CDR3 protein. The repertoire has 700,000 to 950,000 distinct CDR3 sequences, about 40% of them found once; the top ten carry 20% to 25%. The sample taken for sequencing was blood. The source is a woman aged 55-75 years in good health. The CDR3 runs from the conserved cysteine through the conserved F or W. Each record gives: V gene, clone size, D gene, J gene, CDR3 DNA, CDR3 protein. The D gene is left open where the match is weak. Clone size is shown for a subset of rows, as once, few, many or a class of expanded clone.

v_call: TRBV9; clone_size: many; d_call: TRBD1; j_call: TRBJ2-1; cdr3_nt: TGTGCCAGCAGCCTTAGACAGGGGAGCAATGAGCAGTTCTTC; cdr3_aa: CASSLRQGSNEQFF
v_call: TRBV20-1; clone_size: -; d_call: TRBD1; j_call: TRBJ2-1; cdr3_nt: TGCGGTGTACCGGGACAGGGATATTATAATGAGCAGTTCTTC; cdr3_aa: CGVPGQGYYNEQFF
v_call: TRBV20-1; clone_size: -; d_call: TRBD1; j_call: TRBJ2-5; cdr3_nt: TGCAGTGCTAGAGAACCCGGACAGGGGGAGACCCAGTACTTC; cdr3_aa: CSAREPGQGETQYF
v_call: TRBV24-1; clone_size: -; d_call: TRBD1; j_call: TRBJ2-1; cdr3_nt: TGTGCCACCAGCGGGACAGGTGGGGAGACCCAGTTCTTC; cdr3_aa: CATSGTGGETQFF
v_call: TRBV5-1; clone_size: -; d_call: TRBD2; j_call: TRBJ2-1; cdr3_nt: TGCGCCAGCAGCTTGTTCGGTTCTAGCGGGTACTCCTACAATGAGCAGTTCTTC; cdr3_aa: CASSLFGSSGYSYNEQFF
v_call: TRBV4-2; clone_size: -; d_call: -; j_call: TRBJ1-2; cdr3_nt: TGTGCCAGCAGCCAAGACGGGACACGAACTAACTATGGCTACACCTTC; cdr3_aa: CASSQDGTRTNYGYTF
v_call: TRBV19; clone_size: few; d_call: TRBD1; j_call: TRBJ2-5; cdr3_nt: TGTGCCAGTGGACAGGCCCAAGAGACCCAGTACTTC; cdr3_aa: CASGQAQETQYF
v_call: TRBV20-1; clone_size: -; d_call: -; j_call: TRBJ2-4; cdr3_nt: TGCAGTGCTAGTCAGGGGTCCGGAAACATTCAGTACTTC; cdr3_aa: CSASQGSGNIQYF
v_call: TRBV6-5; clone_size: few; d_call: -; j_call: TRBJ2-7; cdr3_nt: TGTGCCAGCAGTTACTCGTCCAGTAAATTTTACTCCTACGAGCAGTACTTC; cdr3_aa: CASSYSSSKFYSYEQYF
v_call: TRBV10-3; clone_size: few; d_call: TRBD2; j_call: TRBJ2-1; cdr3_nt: TGTGCCATCAGTGAGGGCGTACTAGCGGGCTACAATGAGCAGTTCTTC; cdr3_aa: CAISEGVLAGYNEQFF
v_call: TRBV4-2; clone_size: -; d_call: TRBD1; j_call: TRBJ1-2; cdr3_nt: TGTGCCAGCAGCCTAGCCGGGACAGGGCATAACTATGGCTACACCTTC; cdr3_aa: CASSLAGTGHNYGYTF
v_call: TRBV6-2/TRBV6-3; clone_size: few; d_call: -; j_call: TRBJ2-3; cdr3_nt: TGTGCCAGCAGAGGGAGAAGTAGCACAGATACGCAGTATTTT; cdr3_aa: CASRGRSSTDTQYF
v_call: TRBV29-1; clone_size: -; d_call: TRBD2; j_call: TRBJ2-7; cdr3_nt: TGCAGCGTTGAAAGACTAGCGGGAGGGGCCTACTACGAGCAGTACTTC; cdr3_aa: CSVERLAGGAYYEQYF
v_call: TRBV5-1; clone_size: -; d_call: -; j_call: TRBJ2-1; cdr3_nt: TGCGCCAGCAGCTTCGTAGGACAAGTCAATGAGCAGTTCTTC; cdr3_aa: CASSFVGQVNEQFF
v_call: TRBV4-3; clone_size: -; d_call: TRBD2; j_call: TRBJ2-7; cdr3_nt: TGCGCCAGCAGCCAGGTAATTACCGGGACTAGCTTGGACGAGCAGTACTTC; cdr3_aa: CASSQVITGTSLDEQYF
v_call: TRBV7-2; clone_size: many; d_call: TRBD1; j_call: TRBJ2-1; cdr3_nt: TGTGCCAGCAGCTTAGCCGGGACAGTCTCCTACAATGAGCAGTTCTTC; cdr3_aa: CASSLAGTVSYNEQFF
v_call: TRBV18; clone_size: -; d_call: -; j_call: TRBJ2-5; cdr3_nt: TGTGCCAGCGCACCTCTCATAGAGACCCAGTACTTC; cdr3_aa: CASAPLIETQYF
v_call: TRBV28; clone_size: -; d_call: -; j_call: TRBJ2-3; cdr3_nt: TGTGCCAGCAGTTTGCCCCGGGGCACAGATACGCAGTATTTT; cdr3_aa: CASSLPRGTDTQYF
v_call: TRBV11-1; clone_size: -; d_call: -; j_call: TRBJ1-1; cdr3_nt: TGTGCCAGCAGCCCGGAACCAGAGAACACTGAAGCTTTCTTT; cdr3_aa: CASSPEPENTEAFF
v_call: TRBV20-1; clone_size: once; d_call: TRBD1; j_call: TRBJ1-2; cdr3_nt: TGCAGTGCTAGAGAGGGGGGACAGGCATTGGTCAGGGGCTACACCTTC; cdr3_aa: CSAREGGQALVRGYTF
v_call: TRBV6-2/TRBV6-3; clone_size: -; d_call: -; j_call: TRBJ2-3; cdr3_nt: TGTGCCAGCAGTTACCGATCTGTGACCAACCCCACAGATACGCAGTATTTT; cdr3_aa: CASSYRSVTNPTDTQYF
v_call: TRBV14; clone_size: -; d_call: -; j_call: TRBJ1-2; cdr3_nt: TGTGCCAGCAGCCAAGATCAAACAGCTCAAGACTACACCTTC; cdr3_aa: CASSQDQTAQDYTF
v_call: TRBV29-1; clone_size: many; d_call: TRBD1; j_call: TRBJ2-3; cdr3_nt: TGCAGCGTTTTCACACAGGGGGATACGCAGTATTTT; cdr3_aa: CSVFTQGDTQYF
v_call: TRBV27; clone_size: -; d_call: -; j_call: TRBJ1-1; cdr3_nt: TGTGCCAGCAGTTTAGGCTTGGCAGGGATGAATGAAGCTTTCTTT; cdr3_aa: CASSLGLAGMNEAFF
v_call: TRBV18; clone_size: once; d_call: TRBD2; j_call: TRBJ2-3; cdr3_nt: TGTGCCAGCTCACCACCTAGCGGGACGTATACGCAGTATTTT; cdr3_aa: CASSPPSGTYTQYF
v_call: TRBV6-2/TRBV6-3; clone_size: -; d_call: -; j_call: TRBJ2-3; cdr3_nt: TGTGCCAGCGCCTTACGGGAGAGGACGGTTAATACGCAGTATTTT; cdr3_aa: CASALRERTVNTQYF
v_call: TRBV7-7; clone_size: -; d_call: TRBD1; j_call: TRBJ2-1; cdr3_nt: TGTGCTAGCAGCTTACGCCCGGGACAGTACAATGAGCAGTTCTTC; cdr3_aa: CASSLRPGQYNEQFF
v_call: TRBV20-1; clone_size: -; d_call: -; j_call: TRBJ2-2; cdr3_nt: TGCAGTGCTAGGGACGGGGAGACCGGGGAGCTGTTTTTT; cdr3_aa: CSARDGETGELFF
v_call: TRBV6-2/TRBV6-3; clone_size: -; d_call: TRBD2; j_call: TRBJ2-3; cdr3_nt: TGTGCCAGCAGTATACTAGCGGGAGACACAGATACGCAGTATTTT; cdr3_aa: CASSILAGDTDTQYF
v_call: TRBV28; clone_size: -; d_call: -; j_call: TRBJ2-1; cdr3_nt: TGTGCCAGCAGTACCCTTGGTAGCGAACTCTACAATGAGCAGTTCTTC; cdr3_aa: CASSTLGSELYNEQFF
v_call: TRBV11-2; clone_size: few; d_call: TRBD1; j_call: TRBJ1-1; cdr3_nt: TGTGCCAGCAGCTTAGCTCGGATCACCGGGACAGAGAACACTGAAGCTTTCTTT; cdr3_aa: CASSLARITGTENTEAFF
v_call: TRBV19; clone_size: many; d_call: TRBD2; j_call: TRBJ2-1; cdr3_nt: TGTGCCAGTAGTATGACTAGCGGGAGTTTAAATGAGCAGTTCTTC; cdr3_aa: CASSMTSGSLNEQFF
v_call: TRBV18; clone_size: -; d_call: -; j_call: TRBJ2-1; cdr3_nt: TGTGCCAGCTCACAGACGGGCACCTTCACCTACAATGAGCAGTTCTTC; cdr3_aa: CASSQTGTFTYNEQFF
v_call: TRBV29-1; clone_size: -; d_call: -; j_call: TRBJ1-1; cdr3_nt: TGCAGCGTCGCACAGGGTATACGGGCTTTCTTT; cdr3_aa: CSVAQGIRAFF
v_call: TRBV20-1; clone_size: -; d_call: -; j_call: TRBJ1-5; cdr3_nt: TGCAGTGCCCTCGTTAGCAATCAGCCCCAGCATTTT; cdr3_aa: CSALVSNQPQHF
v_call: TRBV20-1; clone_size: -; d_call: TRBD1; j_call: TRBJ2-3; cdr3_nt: TGCAGTGCTAGCAAGGGACAGGGGGTTGGCGCAGATACGCAGTATTTT; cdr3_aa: CSASKGQGVGADTQYF
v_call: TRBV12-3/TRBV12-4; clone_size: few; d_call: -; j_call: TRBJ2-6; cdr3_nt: TGTGCCAGCAGTTTGGCCAGGTACTCTGGGGCCAACGTCCTGACTTTC; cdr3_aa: CASSLARYSGANVLTF
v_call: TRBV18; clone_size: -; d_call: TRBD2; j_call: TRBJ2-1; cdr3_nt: TGTGCCAGCTCCCCCGGGACTAACAATGGAATGGAGTTCTTC; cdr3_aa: CASSPGTNNGMEFF
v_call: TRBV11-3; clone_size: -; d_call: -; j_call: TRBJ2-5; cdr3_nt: TGTGCCAGCAGCTTAGAAGGGTTAGCTAGGAATGAGCAGTACTTC; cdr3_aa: CASSLEGLARNEQYF
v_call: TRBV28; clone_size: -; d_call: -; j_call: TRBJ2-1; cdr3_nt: TGTGCCAGCAGTTTACACAGCAGCTCCAACAATGAGCAGTTCTTC; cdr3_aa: CASSLHSSSNNEQFF
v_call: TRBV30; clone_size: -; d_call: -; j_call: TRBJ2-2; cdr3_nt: TGTGCCTGGAGGTTCGCAGGTGGGACCGGGGAGCTGTTTTTT; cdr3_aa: CAWRFAGGTGELFF
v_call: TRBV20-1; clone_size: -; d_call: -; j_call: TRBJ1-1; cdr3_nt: TGCAGTGCTCGAGACAGCCTATGGTTGGACACTGAAGCTTTCTTT; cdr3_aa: CSARDSLWLDTEAFF
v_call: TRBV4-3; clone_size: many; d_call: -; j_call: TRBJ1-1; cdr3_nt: TGCGCCAGCAGCCTCGGCGAGGAGAACACTGAAGCTTTCTTT; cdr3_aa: CASSLGEENTEAFF
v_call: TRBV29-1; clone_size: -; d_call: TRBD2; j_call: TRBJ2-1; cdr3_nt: TGCAGCTCTCTGTCTCAGGGGACTAGCGGGAGTCGGTCCTACAATGAGCAGTTCTTC; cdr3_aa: CSSLSQGTSGSRSYNEQFF
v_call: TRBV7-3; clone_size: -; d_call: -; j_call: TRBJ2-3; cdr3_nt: TGTGCCAGCAGCCCGAACCTGAGGGATACGCAGTATTTT; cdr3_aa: CASSPNLRDTQYF